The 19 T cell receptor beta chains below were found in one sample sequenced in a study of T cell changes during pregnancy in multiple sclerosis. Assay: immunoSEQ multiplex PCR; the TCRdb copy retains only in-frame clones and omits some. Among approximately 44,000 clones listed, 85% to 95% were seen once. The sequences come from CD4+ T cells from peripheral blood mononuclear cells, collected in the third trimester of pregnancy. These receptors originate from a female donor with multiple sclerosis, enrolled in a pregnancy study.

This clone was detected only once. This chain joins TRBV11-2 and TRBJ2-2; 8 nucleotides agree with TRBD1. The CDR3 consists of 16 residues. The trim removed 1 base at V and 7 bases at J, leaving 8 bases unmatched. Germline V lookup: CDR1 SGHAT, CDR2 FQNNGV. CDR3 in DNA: TGTGCCAGCAGCTTAGCCCCAGGGGGCGCGAACGGGGAGCTGTTTTTT. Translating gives CASSLAPGGANGELFF.

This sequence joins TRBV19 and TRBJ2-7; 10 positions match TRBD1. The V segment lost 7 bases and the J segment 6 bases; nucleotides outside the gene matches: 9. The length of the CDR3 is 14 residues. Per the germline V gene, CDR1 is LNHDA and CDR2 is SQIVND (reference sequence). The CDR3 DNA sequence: TGTGCCAGTAACCCGGGACAGGGGCGGCGCGAGCAGTACTTC. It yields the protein CASNPGQGRREQYF.

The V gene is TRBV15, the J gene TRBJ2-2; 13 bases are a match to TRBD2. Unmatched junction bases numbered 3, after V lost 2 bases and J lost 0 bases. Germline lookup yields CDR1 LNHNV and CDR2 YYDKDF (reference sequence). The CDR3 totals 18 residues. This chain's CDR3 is CATSRKGLAGANTGELFF. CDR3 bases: TGTGCCACCAGCAGAAAAGGACTAGCGGGAGCGAACACCGGGGAGCTGTTTTTT.

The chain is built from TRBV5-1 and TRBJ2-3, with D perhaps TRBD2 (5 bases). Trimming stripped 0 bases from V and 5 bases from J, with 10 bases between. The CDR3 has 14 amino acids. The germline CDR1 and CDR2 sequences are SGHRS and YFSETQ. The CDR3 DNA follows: TGCGCCAGCAGCTTGGGGTCGGCGGGAGATACGCAGTATTTT. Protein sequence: CASSLGSAGDTQYF.

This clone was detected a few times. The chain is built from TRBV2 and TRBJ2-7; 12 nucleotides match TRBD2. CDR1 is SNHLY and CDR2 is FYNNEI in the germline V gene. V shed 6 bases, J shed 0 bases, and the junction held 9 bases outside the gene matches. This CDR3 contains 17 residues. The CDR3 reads CASRRTSGASSSYEQYF. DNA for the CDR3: TGTGCCAGCAGAAGGACTAGCGGGGCCTCTAGCTCCTACGAGCAGTACTTC.

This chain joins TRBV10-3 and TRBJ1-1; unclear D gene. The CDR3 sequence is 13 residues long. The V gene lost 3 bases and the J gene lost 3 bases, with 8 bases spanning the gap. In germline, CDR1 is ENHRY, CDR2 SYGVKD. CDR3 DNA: TGTGCCATCAGTGATCGCGGGGACACTGAAGCTTTCTTT. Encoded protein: CAISDRGDTEAFF.

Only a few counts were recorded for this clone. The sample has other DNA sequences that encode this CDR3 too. The CDR3 nucleotides are TGTGCCAGCAGACGTGGACAGGGGGGAGGGAGACTCTCTGGCTACACCTTC. Translated, it gives CASRRGQGGGRLSGYTF. The V and J genes are TRBV2 and TRBJ1-2, with TRBD1 matching over 10 bases. In germline, CDR1 is SNHLY, CDR2 FYNNEI. The CDR3 runs to 17 residues. The trim removed 6 bases at V and 7 bases at J, leaving 17 bases unmatched. The full variable domain, its missing parts supplied by reference TRBV2 and TRBJ1-2, is EPEVTQTPSHQVTQMGQEVILRCVPISNHLYFYWYRQILGQKVEFLVSFYNNEISEKSEIFDDQFSVERPDGSNFTLKIRSTKLEDSAMYFCASRRGQGGGRLSGYTFGSGTRLTVV.

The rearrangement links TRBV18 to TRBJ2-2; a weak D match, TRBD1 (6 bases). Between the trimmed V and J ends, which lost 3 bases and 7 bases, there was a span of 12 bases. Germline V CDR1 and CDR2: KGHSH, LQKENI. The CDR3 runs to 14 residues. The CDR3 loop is CASSPGQLIGELFF. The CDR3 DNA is TGTGCCAGCTCACCGGGACAACTCATCGGGGAGCTGTTTTTT.

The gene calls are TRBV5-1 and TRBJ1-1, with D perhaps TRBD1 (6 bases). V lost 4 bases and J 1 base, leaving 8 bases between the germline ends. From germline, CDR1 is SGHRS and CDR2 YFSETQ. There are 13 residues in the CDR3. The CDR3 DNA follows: TGCGCCAGCAGCAAGGACAGGAACACTGAAGCTTTCTTT. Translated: CASSKDRNTEAFF.

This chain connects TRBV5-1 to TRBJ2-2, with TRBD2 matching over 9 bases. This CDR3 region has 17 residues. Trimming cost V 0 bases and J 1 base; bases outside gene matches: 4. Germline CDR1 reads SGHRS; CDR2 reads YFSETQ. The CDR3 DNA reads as TGCGCCAGCAGCTTGGGGGCTAGCGGGATGAACACCGGGGAGCTGTTTTTT. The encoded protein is CASSLGASGMNTGELFF. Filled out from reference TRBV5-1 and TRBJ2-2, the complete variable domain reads KAGVTQTPRYLIKTRGQQVTLSCSPISGHRSVSWYQQTPGQGLQFLFEYFSETQRNKGNFPGRFSGRQFSNSRSEMNVSTLELGDSALYLCASSLGASGMNTGELFFGEGSRLTVL.

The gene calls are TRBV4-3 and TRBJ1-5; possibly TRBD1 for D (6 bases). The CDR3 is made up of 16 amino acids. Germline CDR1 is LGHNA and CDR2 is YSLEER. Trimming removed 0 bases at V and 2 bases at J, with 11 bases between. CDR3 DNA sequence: TGCGCCAGCAGCCAAGATTCAGGGGTAGGCAATCAGCCCCAGCATTTT. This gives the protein CASSQDSGVGNQPQHF.

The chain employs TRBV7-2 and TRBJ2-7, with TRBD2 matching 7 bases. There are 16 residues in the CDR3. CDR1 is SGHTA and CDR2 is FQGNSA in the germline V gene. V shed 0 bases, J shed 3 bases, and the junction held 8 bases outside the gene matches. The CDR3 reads CASSLALGGSNYEQYF. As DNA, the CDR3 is TGTGCCAGCAGCTTAGCGCTAGGCGGGAGTAACTACGAGCAGTACTTC.

DNA of the CDR3: TGTGCCAGCAGTGCCACAGGGGTGCATCAGCCCCAGCATTTT. Translation gives CASSATGVHQPQHF. J is TRBJ1-5 and V is TRBV25-1, with 7 bases identical to TRBD1. The CDR3 is made up of 14 amino acids. CDR1 and CDR2 (germline): MGHDK, SYGVNS. With 4 bases clipped from V and 5 bases from J, the junction kept 5 bases outside the gene matches.

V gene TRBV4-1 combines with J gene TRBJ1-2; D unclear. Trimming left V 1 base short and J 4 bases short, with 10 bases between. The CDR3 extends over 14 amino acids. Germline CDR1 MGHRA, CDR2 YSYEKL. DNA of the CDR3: TGCGCCAGCAGCCAAGGGGTGGGAGTCTATGGCTACACCTTC. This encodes CASSQGVGVYGYTF.

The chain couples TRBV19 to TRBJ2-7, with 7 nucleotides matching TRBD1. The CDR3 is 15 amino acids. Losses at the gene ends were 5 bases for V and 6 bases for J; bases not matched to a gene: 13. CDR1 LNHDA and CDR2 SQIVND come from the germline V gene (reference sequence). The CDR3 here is CASSAPGGMSGEQYF. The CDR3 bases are TGTGCCAGTAGTGCCCCAGGGGGAATGAGCGGCGAGCAGTACTTC. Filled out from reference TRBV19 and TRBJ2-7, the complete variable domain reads DGGITQSPKYLFRKEGQNVTLSCEQNLNHDAMYWYRQDPGQGLRLIYYSQIVNDFQKGDIAEGYSVSREKKESFPLTVTSAQKNPTAFYLCASSAPGGMSGEQYFGPGTRLTVT.

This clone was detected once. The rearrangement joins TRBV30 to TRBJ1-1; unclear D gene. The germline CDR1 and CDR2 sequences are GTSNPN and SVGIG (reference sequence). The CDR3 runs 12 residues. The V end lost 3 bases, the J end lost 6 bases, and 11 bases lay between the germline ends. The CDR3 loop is CAWRVGGAEAFF. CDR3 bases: TGTGCCTGGAGGGTAGGAGGCGCTGAAGCTTTCTTT.

In DNA form, the CDR3 reads TGTGCCTGGAGTCCCCACTCAGGGAACTATGGCTACACCTTC. This encodes CAWSPHSGNYGYTF. The V call is TRBV30, the J call TRBJ1-2, with a tentative D call TRBD1 (5 bases). Trimming cost V 2 bases and J 2 bases, with 12 bases left between them. Germline loops: CDR1 GTSNPN, CDR2 SVGIG (reference sequence). CDR3 length: 14 amino acids.

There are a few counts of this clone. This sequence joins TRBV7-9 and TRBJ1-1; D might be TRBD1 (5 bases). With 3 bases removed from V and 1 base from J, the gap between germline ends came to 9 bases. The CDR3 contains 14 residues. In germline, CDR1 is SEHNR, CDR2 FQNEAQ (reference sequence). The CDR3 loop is CASSLDTTNTEAFF. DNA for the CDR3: TGTGCCAGCAGCTTGGACACCACGAACACTGAAGCTTTCTTT. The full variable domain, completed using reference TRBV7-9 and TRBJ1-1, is DTGVSQNPRHKITKRGQNVTFRCDPISEHNRLYWYRQTLGQGPEFLTYFQNEAQLEKSRLLSDRFSAERPKGSFSTLEIQRTEQGDSAMYLCASSLDTTNTEAFFGQGTRLTVV.

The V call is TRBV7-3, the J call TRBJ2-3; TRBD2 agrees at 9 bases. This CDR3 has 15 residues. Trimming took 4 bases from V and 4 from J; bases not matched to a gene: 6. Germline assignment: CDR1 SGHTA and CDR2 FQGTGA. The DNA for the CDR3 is TGTGCCAGCAGCTCCAGCGGGAGGTCTGCAGATACGCAGTATTTT. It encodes CASSSSGRSADTQYF. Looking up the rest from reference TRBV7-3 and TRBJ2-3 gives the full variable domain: GAGVSQTPSNKVTEKGKYVELRCDPISGHTALYWYRQSLGQGPEFLIYFQGTGAADDSGLPNDRFFAVRPEGSVSTLKIQRTERGDSAVYLCASSSSGRSADTQYFGPGTRLTVL.